This record covers a single T cell receptor (beta chain). No antigen is known for it. The entry originates in a study of post-analysis software for immune sequencing data. Study-wide background: There were relapsing-remitting, secondary progressive and progressive-relapsing multiple sclerosis among the disease courses included.

General study points: Strong co-clustering by F measure was seen for same-batch samples. Those with multiple sclerosis, the patient group, showed significantly lower normalized Chao1 diversity than controls. About five TRBV segments (TRBV5-6, TRBV5-1 and TRBV20-1 among them) occurred more frequently in patients than in controls.

Built from TCR beta cDNA, the libraries had unique molecular identifiers in them. Via MiXCR, TCRdb re-called the PCR reads, giving one row per CDR3 protein. The profile shows approximately 460,000 distinct CDR3 sequences, around 40% of them singletons. The V gene's germline CDR1 is DFQATT and CDR2 SNEGSKA (reference sequence). With V trimmed by 5 bases and J by 5 bases, 12 bases remained unmatched. The CDR3 has 16 residues. The rearrangement uses TRBV20-1 and TRBJ2-1; 10 bases agree with TRBD2. The sample comprised blood. The receptor's source is a girl between 10 and 17 years old with multiple sclerosis. The CDR3 sequence is CSALGPGLALDNEQFF. The CDR3 coding sequence is TGCAGTGCTCTAGGCCCGGGACTAGCGTTGGACAATGAGCAGTTCTTC.